The 18 T cell receptor beta chains presented below share a single source sample, sequenced in a study of T-cell reconstitution after alpha-beta-depleted transplantation in children. Preparation of the TCRbeta library was carried out with unique molecular identifiers. TCRdb analysed the PCR reads with MiXCR anew, one entry per CDR3 protein. The sample yields under 300,000 distinct CDR3 sequences, 11% seen once. The sequencing used peripheral blood, collected 180 days after TCRalphabeta/CD19-depleted stem cell transplant. The receptors come from a male patient aged 2-9 years who had a stem cell transplant for chronic granulomatous disease, so the T cells may come from the graft donor.

At least ten counts were recorded for this clonotype. This rearrangement joins TRBV5-1 to TRBJ2-7; 8 nucleotides agree with TRBD2. Trimming cost V 4 bases and J 2 bases; bases outside gene matches: 5. This CDR3 contains 14 residues. The germline V gene encodes CDR1 SGHRS and CDR2 YFSETQ. CDR3 bases: TGCGCCAGCAGCCGCACTAGCGGTCCCTACGAGCAGTACTTC. It is translated as CASSRTSGPYEQYF.

Concerning this clonotype itself: One base away lies a much larger clone, so this may be a sequencing read error. This chain connects TRBV13 to TRBJ2-7; 11 positions agree with TRBD2. The V gene end was trimmed by 7 bases and the J gene end by 4 bases; junction bases not matched to a gene: 9. Germline V gives CDR1 PRHDT, CDR2 FYEKMQ (reference sequence). This CDR3 region has 15 residues. CDR3 coding DNA: TGTGCCAGCACACCGGGACTAGCGGTGGGTTACGAGCAGTACTTC. Residues: CASTPGLAVGYEQYF.

This clonotype was observed many times. The chain carries TRBV5-1 and TRBJ2-5; D is perhaps TRBD2 (5 bases). Germline CDR1 reads SGHRS; CDR2 reads YFSETQ. This CDR3 is 13 amino acids long. With 2 bases removed from V and 3 bases from J, the gap between germline ends came to 8 bases. In nucleotides, the CDR3 is TGCGCCAGCAGCTTTGGTAGCGAAGAGACCCAGTACTTC. It codes for CASSFGSEETQYF.

This clonotype occurred many times. This chain connects TRBV20-1 to TRBJ2-5; 11 bases are shared with TRBD2. Germline V gene sequence: CDR1 DFQATT, CDR2 SNEGSKA (reference sequence). The ends lost 6 bases at V and 1 base at J; junction bases unmatched: 7. This CDR3 is built from 15 residues. This chain's CDR3 is CSASLAGGFQETQYF. As DNA, the CDR3 is TGCAGTGCAAGTCTAGCGGGGGGCTTCCAAGAGACCCAGTACTTC.

Ten or more counts support this clonotype. The chain employs TRBV9 and TRBJ2-7; 8 bases align to TRBD1. The length of the CDR3 is 15 residues. Trimming at V came to 0 bases and at J to 2 bases, leaving 4 bases not matched to a gene. The germline V gene encodes CDR1 SGDLS and CDR2 YYNGEE. This CDR3 is CASSVGDRGTYEQYF. The CDR3 coding sequence is TGTGCCAGCAGCGTAGGCGACAGGGGAACCTACGAGCAGTACTTC. The entire variable domain, with the rest obtained from reference TRBV9 and TRBJ2-7, is as follows: DSGVTQTPKHLITATGQRVTLRCSPRSGDLSVYWYQQSLDQGLQFLIQYYNGEERAKGNILERFSAQQFPDLHSELNLSSLELGDSALYFCASSVGDRGTYEQYFGPGTRLTVT.

This clonotype was counted only a few times. The chain carries TRBV28 and TRBJ2-5, with TRBD2 identical over 8 bases. J lost 5 bases, V lost 4 bases, and 9 bases had no gene match. The length of the CDR3 is 15 residues. Germline V gene lookup returns CDR1 MDHEN and CDR2 SYDVKM. CDR3 sequence (DNA): TGTGCCAGCAGTTCCGGAGCGGGGGCCCTGGAGACCCAGTACTTC. Translated, it gives CASSSGAGALETQYF.

This clonotype was detected ten times or more. The V and J genes are TRBV10-3 and TRBJ2-5; possible D gene TRBD2, 5 bases. This CDR3 contains 16 residues. Trimming left V 0 bases short and J 2 bases short, with 13 bases between. Germline V gene data show CDR1 as ENHRY and CDR2 as SYGVKD. As DNA, the CDR3 is TGTGCCATCAGTGAGTCCAATCCACGGGGTCAAGAGACCCAGTACTTC. This gives the protein CAISESNPRGQETQYF.

This clonotype was counted at least ten times. The chain carries TRBV12-3 or TRBV12-4 and TRBJ2-1; D gene ambiguous. The V end lost 3 bases, the J end lost 8 bases, and 17 bases lay between the germline ends. This CDR3 is 15 amino acids long. In nucleotides, the CDR3 is TGTGCCAGCAGTTTTGCCCAGGTTCGAATCGATGAGCAGTTCTTC. It translates to CASSFAQVRIDEQFF.

V gene TRBV3-1 combines with J gene TRBJ1-2, with D possibly TRBD1 on 5 matching bases. The germline V gene encodes CDR1 LGHDT and CDR2 YNNKEL (reference sequence). The CDR3 loop spans 15 amino acids. V shed 4 bases and J shed 8 bases, with 20 bases lying between them. This CDR3 is CASSPHAVKGSGYTF. In nucleotides, the CDR3 is TGTGCCAGCAGCCCACATGCCGTAAAGGGGAGCGGCTACACCTTC. The full variable domain, with the rest looked up from reference TRBV3-1 and TRBJ1-2, is DTAVSQTPKYLVTQMGNDKSIKCEQNLGHDTMYWYKQDSKKFLKIMFSYNNKELIINETVPNRFSPKSPDKAHLNLHINSLELGDSAVYFCASSPHAVKGSGYTFGSGTRLTVV.

This clonotype has a count of ten or more. The chain is built from TRBV15 and TRBJ2-7, with D perhaps TRBD1 or TRBD2 (5 bases each). V lost 5 bases and J lost 7, with 15 bases in between. The germline V gene has CDR1 LNHNV and CDR2 YYDKDF (reference sequence). The CDR3 sequence is 13 residues long. The CDR3 protein is CATSRDLAREQYF. CDR3 nucleotide sequence: TGTGCCACCAGCCGGGACCTCGCTCGAGAGCAGTACTTC.

This clonotype was recorded many times. The chain links TRBV3-1 to TRBJ1-4; the match to TRBD1 covers 7 bases. The trim removed 0 bases at V and 6 bases at J, leaving 7 bases unmatched. Germline assignment: CDR1 LGHDT and CDR2 YNNKEL (reference sequence). This CDR3 has 16 amino acids. The CDR3 sequence is CASSQDPGQSYEKLFF. CDR3 bases: TGTGCCAGCAGCCAAGACCCGGGACAGAGCTATGAAAAACTGTTTTTT.

The table lists this clonotype with many counts. The chain joins TRBV4-2 to TRBJ2-1; D tentatively reads TRBD1 or TRBD2 (5 bases each). Germline V gene lookup returns CDR1 LGHNA and CDR2 YNFKEQ. Deletions cut 4 bases from V and 3 bases from J, with 19 bases between. This CDR3 is built from 17 residues. CDR3 DNA: TGTGCCAGCAGCCTTTCTGGGGACCGGGCCCACTACAATGAGCAGTTCTTC. The encoded protein is CASSLSGDRAHYNEQFF.

This clonotype has ten or more counts. This sequence joins TRBV4-1 and TRBJ2-4, with 11 bases that match TRBD2. With 1 base clipped from V and 0 bases from J, the junction kept 5 bases outside the gene matches. The germline V gene encodes CDR1 MGHRA and CDR2 YSYEKL. This CDR3 region has 18 residues. Written as DNA, the CDR3 is TGCGCCAGCAGCCAAGGACTAGCGGGACTACTAGCCAAAAACATTCAGTACTTC. Amino acid sequence: CASSQGLAGLLAKNIQYF.

This clonotype was detected ten times or more. This chain links TRBV6-5 with TRBJ2-2, with 10 bases fitting TRBD2. V trimming: 0 bases; J trimming: 4 bases; junction bases outside the gene matches: 8. The CDR3 is made up of 18 amino acids. Germline values: CDR1 MNHEY, CDR2 SVGAGI. In DNA form, the CDR3 reads TGTGCCAGCAGTTACTCCCTAGCGGGAGAGAGGGCCACCGGGGAGCTGTTTTTT. Its protein is CASSYSLAGERATGELFF.

V and J are TRBV12-3 or TRBV12-4 and TRBJ2-2; TRBD1 matches at 10 bases. V shed 4 bases, J shed 7 bases, and the junction held 9 bases outside the gene matches. The CDR3 is made up of 16 amino acids. CDR3 amino acids: CASSSPGQGIVGELFF. For the CDR3, the DNA is TGTGCCAGCAGTTCTCCGGGACAGGGGATCGTCGGGGAGCTGTTTTTT.

This chain uses TRBV4-2 with TRBJ1-2; perhaps TRBD1 as D (5 bases). In germline, CDR1 is LGHNA, CDR2 YNFKEQ. This CDR3 spans 14 amino acids. With 0 bases removed from V and 4 bases from J, the gap between germline ends came to 9 bases. Here the CDR3 reads CASSQEGAPYGYTF. The DNA of the CDR3 is TGTGCCAGCAGCCAAGAAGGGGCACCCTATGGCTACACCTTC.

At least ten counts were recorded for this clonotype. The chain combines TRBV7-6 with TRBJ2-1, with 8 bases lining up with TRBD2. This CDR3 spans 13 amino acids. The V gene end was trimmed by 5 bases and the J gene end by 9 bases; junction bases not matched to a gene: 6. The V gene's germline CDR1 is SGHVS and CDR2 FNYEAQ. As DNA, the CDR3 is TGTGCCAGCAGCCCTAGCGGGCGCGGTGAGCAGTTCTTC. Translation gives CASSPSGRGEQFF.

In its sample, this clonotype was seen many times. The chain combines TRBV29-1 with TRBJ2-1; D may be TRBD2 (6 bases). Germline CDR1 is SQVTM and CDR2 is ANQGSEA. Between the trimmed V and J ends, which lost 3 bases and 5 bases, there was a span of 11 bases. CDR3 length equals 13 residues. CDR3 nucleotides: TGCAGCGTTGACGGGAGATCCCACAATGAGCAGTTCTTC. It yields the protein CSVDGRSHNEQFF.